This T cell receptor (beta chain) was sequenced for a study of shared clonotypes between healthy human individuals. Germline assignment: CDR1 SNHLY and CDR2 FYNNEI. The CDR3 sequence is 13 residues long. Trimming left V 3 bases short and J 0 bases short, with 3 bases between. As regards this clone: The sample has other DNA sequences that encode this CDR3 too.

CD45RO-negative, CCR7-selected cells formed the naive CD8 fraction, which excluded terminally differentiated effector memory CD45RA+ cells. Assay used: immunoSEQ multiplex PCR; TCRdb lists only in-frame clones, some missing. There are roughly 550,000 clones in the sample; roughly 95% occur only once, and 0.11% lies in the top ten. The sequence was collected from a woman aged 25 to 39 in good health. The chain recombines TRBV2 with TRBJ1-5; no reliable D call. The sequencing input was naive CD8+ T cells sorted from blood. The CDR3 nucleotides read TGTGCCAGCAGTGAGGGTAGCAATCAGCCCCAGCATTTT. Its protein product is CASSEGSNQPQHF.